The T cell receptor beta chain under discussion was sequenced for a study of cytotoxic CD8 clonotypes in ibrutinib-treated CLL. V dropped 1 base and J dropped 9 bases, with 10 bases sitting between them. The CDR3 is made up of 13 amino acids. The germline V gene has CDR1 SGHDN and CDR2 FVKESK. Study-wide results and limits: On treatment, the uncommon public clonotypes contracted or remained stable. Clonality went up at the time of ibrutinib response, stayed stable in sustained remission, and later dropped back toward its baseline level at progression. Sustained-remission and progressing patients' sampling times differed.

This clone was observed a single time. Its antigen is unknown. Target depth was 1 in 200,000 to 1 in 1 million T cells, about 10x per clonotype. Sequencing used immunoSEQ multiplex PCR; TCRdb keeps in-frame clones, though not all of them. The table records about 36,000 clones, about 64% of them present only once. Source: PBMCs, taken at disease progression, from a patient treated with ibrutinib. The chain has TRBV14 and TRBJ1-5; perhaps TRBD1 as D (5 bases). The clonotype was recovered from a human donor with chronic lymphocytic leukemia. CDR3 residues: CASSQGGPTPQHF. The CDR3 DNA reads as TGTGCCAGCAGCCAAGGGGGACCCACGCCCCAGCATTTT.